This is a list of T cell receptor beta chains from one sample in a study of cytomegalovirus exposure and HLA in healthy donors. Using immunoSEQ multiplex PCR, the repertoire was profiled, and TCRdb retains in-frame clones only, with some absent. The table shows 120,000 or so clones, with approximately 80% occurring only once. Sample: PBMCs. The origin of the receptors is a man between 18 and 35 years old in good health and CMV-seropositive. CDR3s include the opening cysteine and the closing phenylalanine or tryptophan. A D gene is named only where the DNA matches it firmly. The size of a clone is reported for some rows only, either as once, few or many, or as a class for expanded clones.

abundance	v_gene	d_gene	j_gene	CDR3nt	CDR3aa
-	TRBV19	-	TRBJ1-2	TGTGCCAGTAGTGATGGGAGACTAGGCTACACCTTC	CASSDGRLGYTF
-	TRBV4-1	TRBD1	TRBJ1-4	TGCGCCAGCAGCCAAGGGACAGGAGGGGAAAAACTGTTTTTT	CASSQGTGGEKLFF
-	TRBV4-1	-	TRBJ1-3	TGCGCCAGCAGCTTCGGGGCTGGAAACACCATATATTTT	CASSFGAGNTIYF
once	TRBV5-1	TRBD2	TRBJ2-2	TGCGCCAGCAGCTTGGTTGCGGGAGGGCCTGGCGGGGAGCTGTTTTTT	CASSLVAGGPGGELFF
-	TRBV5-6	TRBD2	TRBJ2-3	TGTGCCAGCAGCTTGGGAGCGGGGCAAAGCACAGATACGCAGTATTTT	CASSLGAGQSTDTQYF
few	TRBV9	TRBD1	TRBJ1-2	TGTGCCAGCAGCCCTACAGGGGGCCAAGGAGGCTACACCTTC	CASSPTGGQGGYTF
-	TRBV5-6	-	TRBJ1-4	TGTGCCAGCAGCCTCTACGTGGGACTTGCAACTAATGAAAAACTGTTTTTT	CASSLYVGLATNEKLFF
few	TRBV19	TRBD1	TRBJ1-2	TGTGCCAGTAGTACGAGCCCAGGGGGGTTCGCTAACTATGGCTACACCTTC	CASSTSPGGFANYGYTF
-	TRBV7-9	TRBD1	TRBJ1-5	TGTGCCAGCAGCTTAGGGGGACAGCCCAATCAGCCCCAGCATTTT	CASSLGGQPNQPQHF
-	TRBV28	TRBD1	TRBJ1-6	TGTGCCAGCAGGACAGGGGGCAATTTTTCACCCCTCCACTTT	CASRTGGNFSPLHF
-	TRBV7-9	-	TRBJ2-1	TGTGCCAGCAGCACCGGCGGGCCTGGTAATGAGCAGTTCTTC	CASSTGGPGNEQFF
few	TRBV29-1	TRBD1	TRBJ2-7	TGCAGCGTCACTGGGGACAGAGCCTACGAGCAGTACTTC	CSVTGDRAYEQYF
once	TRBV10-1	TRBD1	TRBJ2-7	TGCGCCAGCAGTACAGGGACAGGGGGTGGCGAGCAGTACTTC	CASSTGTGGGEQYF
-	TRBV28	TRBD2	TRBJ2-7	TGTGCCAGCAGTTCTCCCGGGACTAGCGGATCCTACGAGCAGTACTTC	CASSSPGTSGSYEQYF
-	TRBV5-1	TRBD1	TRBJ2-3	TGCGCCAGCAGCTTGGGACAGGGGATCACAGATACGCAGTATTTT	CASSLGQGITDTQYF
-	TRBV6-5	-	TRBJ1-6	TGTGCCAGCAGTTACTCGACGGGACATCTGGTTTCACCCCTCCACTTT	CASSYSTGHLVSPLHF
-	TRBV28	TRBD1	TRBJ1-5	TGTGCCAGCAGTCCCCTGGGACAGATGCCTAGCGACAATCAGCCCCAGCATTTT	CASSPLGQMPSDNQPQHF
-	TRBV7-9	-	TRBJ1-2	TGTGCCAGCAGGGAGCAGGGCAACTATGGCTACACCTTC	CASREQGNYGYTF
-	TRBV10-1	-	TRBJ2-2	TGCGCCAGCAGGGCGACAGGGAACACCGGGGAGCTGTTTTTT	CASRATGNTGELFF
-	TRBV4-2	-	TRBJ2-5	TGTGCCAGCAGCCAGGGGGACCGGGGGAGACAAGAGACCCAGTACTTC	CASSQGDRGRQETQYF
-	TRBV5-5	-	TRBJ1-2	TGTGCCAGCAGCTTGGCTGGCAGGGAGGGCTATGGCTACACCTTC	CASSLAGREGYGYTF
-	TRBV27	-	TRBJ1-6	TGTGCCAGCAGTCCTACTCCTTGGTCGAATTCACCCCTCCACTTT	CASSPTPWSNSPLHF
few	TRBV19	-	TRBJ1-1	TGTGCCAGTAGCGAGCCCAGGGGCGGATTGACTGAAGCTTTCTTT	CASSEPRGGLTEAFF
few	TRBV5-1	-	TRBJ1-1	TGCGCCAGCAGCTTGGCAGGGGCCCAGAGGGGCACTGAAGCTTTCTTT	CASSLAGAQRGTEAFF
-	TRBV18	TRBD1	TRBJ2-2	TGTGCCAGCTCACAGACAGGGGACGAGGACACCGGGGAGCTGTTTTTT	CASSQTGDEDTGELFF
-	TRBV6-4	-	TRBJ2-3	TGTGCCAGCAGTGAGACATACACAGATACGCAGTATTTT	CASSETYTDTQYF
-	TRBV5-6	-	TRBJ1-1	TGTGCCAGCAGCTTGATACAGGGTAGAGGAGTAGCTTTCTTT	CASSLIQGRGVAFF
-	TRBV7-6	-	TRBJ2-7	TGTGCCAGCAGCTTAGCCCTAGCTGGCTACGAGCAGTACTTC	CASSLALAGYEQYF
-	TRBV7-9	TRBD1	TRBJ2-6	TGTGCCAGCAGCTTTTGGGACAGCTTCTCTGGGGCCAACGTCCTGACTTTC	CASSFWDSFSGANVLTF
-	TRBV30	-	TRBJ2-2	TGTGCCAGCCCGACATTGGGTAAATTGGCCGGGGAGCTGTTTTTT	CASPTLGKLAGELFF
-	TRBV5-4	-	TRBJ2-1	TGTGCCAGCAGCCCGGATGGGGGGAACTCCTACAATGAGCAGTTCTTC	CASSPDGGNSYNEQFF
few	TRBV28	TRBD1	TRBJ1-2	TGTGCCAGCAGTGACACAGGGGAGCTAAACTATGGCTACACCTTC	CASSDTGELNYGYTF
-	TRBV27	TRBD1	TRBJ1-3	TGTGCCAGCAGTCGGGACAGGGGAAACACCATATATTTT	CASSRDRGNTIYF
-	TRBV2	TRBD1	TRBJ1-2	TGTGCCAGCAGTGATTGGACAGGGGGCGATGGCTACACCTTC	CASSDWTGGDGYTF
-	TRBV27	-	TRBJ2-3	TGTGCCAGCAGTTTATCGGAGGGGGCGAATGGTATCACTAGCACAGATACGCAGTATTTT	CASSLSEGANGITSTDTQYF
few	TRBV5-5	TRBD1	TRBJ1-2	TGTGCCAGCAGCTTGGATTCCGTGCAGGGGGCGCGTGGCTACACCTTC	CASSLDSVQGARGYTF
-	TRBV2	TRBD1	TRBJ1-1	TGTGCCAGCAGTCAGGGGGCGATCACTGAAGCTTTCTTT	CASSQGAITEAFF
-	TRBV11-1	-	TRBJ1-1	TGTGCCAGCAGCTTACCCGGGTTCGATCGAAACACTGAAGCTTTCTTT	CASSLPGFDRNTEAFF
few	TRBV2	TRBD2	TRBJ2-1	TGTGCCAGCAGTGAAGCGCTTAGCGGGAGCTCGAAAAACTACAATGAGCAGTTCTTC	CASSEALSGSSKNYNEQFF
-	TRBV6-5	-	TRBJ1-4	TGTGCCAGCAATGGGAGAAATAATGAAAAACTGTTTTTT	CASNGRNNEKLFF
-	TRBV9	TRBD1	TRBJ1-1	TGTGCCAGCAGCCCACACAGGGGGGCTGAAGCTTTCTTT	CASSPHRGAEAFF
-	TRBV2	-	TRBJ2-3	TGTGCCAGCAGCCTGGGACAAACGAACACAGATACGCAGTATTTT	CASSLGQTNTDTQYF
-	TRBV6-5	TRBD2	TRBJ2-7	TGTGCCAGCAGGCTAGCGGGTGGATACGAGCAGTACTTC	CASRLAGGYEQYF
-	TRBV5-8	-	TRBJ2-2	TGTGCCAGCAGCTTAGCAGAGGGTTTCTCCGGGGAGCTGTTTTTT	CASSLAEGFSGELFF
-	TRBV18	-	TRBJ2-1	TGTGCCAGCTCACCCGGGACAAGTAACTACAATGAGCAGTTCTTC	CASSPGTSNYNEQFF
-	TRBV18	TRBD1	TRBJ1-4	TGTGCCAGCTCACGGGACAGGGGTTTTGAAAAACTGTTTTTT	CASSRDRGFEKLFF
few	TRBV11-3	TRBD2	TRBJ2-1	TGTGCCAGCAGCTTAGGGACTAGCGGAAAGCAGTTCTTC	CASSLGTSGKQFF
few	TRBV6-1	-	TRBJ1-5	TGTGCCAGCAAACAACGACAGCCCCAGCATTTT	CASKQRQPQHF
-	TRBV28	TRBD1	TRBJ2-5	TGTGCCAGCAGTTTACGGGGACAGGGAGGAGGGGGTCAAGAGACCCAGTACTTC	CASSLRGQGGGGQETQYF
-	TRBV7-8	-	TRBJ2-7	TGTGCCAGCAGCTCCGGGGGCTGGGACAGTGAGTACTTC	CASSSGGWDSEYF
-	TRBV27	-	TRBJ2-7	TGTGCCAGCAGTTTTAAGGGGTTTCCATACGAGCAGTACTTC	CASSFKGFPYEQYF
-	TRBV28	-	TRBJ2-1	TGTGCCAGCAGTTCCGCGGGAACCTACAATGAGCAGTTCTTC	CASSSAGTYNEQFF
-	TRBV11-2	TRBD2	TRBJ2-1	TGTGCCAGCAGCTCTATAGCGGGAGGGCCAGGTGAGCAGTTCTTC	CASSSIAGGPGEQFF
-	TRBV30	-	TRBJ1-5	TGTGCCTGGAGTGTACAGGTACGCCAGCCCCAGCATTTT	CAWSVQVRQPQHF
once	TRBV7-6	-	TRBJ2-1	TGTGCCAGCAGCTCCCCAGACAGAAACAGAAATGAGCAGTTCTTC	CASSSPDRNRNEQFF
-	TRBV7-2	TRBD1	TRBJ2-3	TGTGCCAGCAGCTTAAGCTCCGGGACAGGGGCTCGCACAGATACGCAGTATTTT	CASSLSSGTGARTDTQYF